This T cell receptor beta chain was sequenced in a study of T-cell reconstitution after alpha-beta-depleted transplantation in children. The ends were cut back, 5 bases at V and 2 bases at J, with 19 bases in the middle. The germline V gene has CDR1 SEHNR and CDR2 FQNEAQ (reference sequence). The CDR3 extends over 16 amino acids. There are a few counts of this clonotype. No antigen is known for it. Whole-study results and caveats: Newly generated T cells supplied most T-cell counts and diversity one year post-transplant. The high TCRbeta diversity at day 60 in some patients came from surviving recipient T cells and thymic progenitors. In patients about two months after transplant, alpha-beta T cells reportedly arose from several hundred expanded graft clones.

Preparation of the TCRbeta library was carried out with unique molecular identifiers. TCRdb processed the PCR reads anew with MiXCR; each CDR3 protein has one entry. The table lists 750,000 to 950,000 distinct CDR3 sequences, roughly 16% of them singletons. The source is a male patient between 10 and 17 years old who had a stem cell transplant for acute lymphoblastic leukemia, so the T cells may come from the graft donor. The sequenced sample was PBMCs, mostly from graft donor cells, obtained 360 days after TCRalphabeta/CD19-depleted stem cell transplant. The chain combines TRBV7-9 with TRBJ2-7; D possibly corresponds to TRBD2 (6 bases). CDR3 protein: CASSPHPAEGTYEQYF. In DNA form, the CDR3 reads TGTGCCAGCAGCCCACACCCGGCGGAGGGAACCTACGAGCAGTACTTC.